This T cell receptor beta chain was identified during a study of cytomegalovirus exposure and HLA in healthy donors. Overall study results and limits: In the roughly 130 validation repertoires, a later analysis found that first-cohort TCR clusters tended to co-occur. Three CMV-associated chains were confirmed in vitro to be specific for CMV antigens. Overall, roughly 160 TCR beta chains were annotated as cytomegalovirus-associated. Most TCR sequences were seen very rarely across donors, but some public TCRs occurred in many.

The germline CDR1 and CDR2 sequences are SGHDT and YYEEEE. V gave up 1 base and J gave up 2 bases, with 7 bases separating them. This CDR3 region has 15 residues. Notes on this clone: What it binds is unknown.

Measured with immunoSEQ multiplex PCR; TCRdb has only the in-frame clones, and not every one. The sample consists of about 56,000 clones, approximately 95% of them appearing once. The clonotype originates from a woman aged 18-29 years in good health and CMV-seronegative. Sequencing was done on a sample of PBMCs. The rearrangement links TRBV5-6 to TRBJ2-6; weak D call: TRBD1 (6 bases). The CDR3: CASSLRTAGANVLTF. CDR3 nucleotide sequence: TGTGCCAGCAGCTTGCGGACAGCTGGGGCCAACGTCCTGACTTTC.